This TCR beta chain was documented in a study of T-cell reconstitution after alpha-beta-depleted transplantation in children. Study-wide findings and caveats: T cells produced anew were the main source of T-cell counts and diversity one year after transplant. It was surviving recipient T cells and thymic progenitors that gave some patients high TCRbeta diversity at day 60. Reported findings indicate that, about two months after transplant, alpha-beta T cells came from several hundred expanded clones, which were derived from non-depleted graft cells.

It was with unique molecular identifiers that the TCRbeta library was prepared. MiXCR, applied by TCRdb to the PCR reads, yields one record per CDR3 protein. This sample yields 330,000 or so distinct CDR3 sequences, of which 7.5% to 9% are seen a single time; approximately 9.1% belongs to the top ten. In the case of this clonotype: What it binds is unknown. A much larger clone sits a single nucleotide away, making a read error possible.

The CDR3 length is 15 residues. Trimming pared 4 bases from V and 1 base from J, leaving 14 bases between. Germline assignment: CDR1 SGHRS and CDR2 YFSETQ. V is TRBV5-1 and J is TRBJ2-5; no clear D. The material was peripheral blood, obtained 360 days after TCRalphabeta/CD19-depleted stem cell transplant. This clonotype originated in a female patient younger than 10 who had a stem cell transplant for Fanconi anemia, so the T cells may come from the graft donor. CDR3: CASSARRSVQETQYF. The CDR3 region has the DNA TGCGCCAGCAGCGCGAGACGGTCCGTCCAAGAGACCCAGTACTTC.